This T cell receptor beta chain comes out of a study of blood T cell repertoires in COVID-19. Across the whole study: Italy, Spain and the United States were the sources of the convalescent and acute COVID-19 samples. Sample material is recorded as cDNA or gDNA derived from T cells, B-cell-depleted T cells, or PBMCs.

With V trimmed by 1 base and J by 3 bases, 1 base remained unmatched. This CDR3 has 13 residues. Germline V gene lookup returns CDR1 SGHDT and CDR2 YYEEEE. In the study's own analysis: Amplification with reference gene primers provided the estimates of nucleated cell counts. Sequencing used immunoSEQ multiplex PCR; TCRdb keeps in-frame clones, though not all of them. The V and J calls and clone size are taken from that table; D and trimming were inferred from the DNA. The repertoire holds about 100,000 clones, with 87% as singletons. This chain connects TRBV5-6 to TRBJ2-7; TRBD1 agrees at 7 bases. Input material: peripheral blood. This receptor was taken from a man aged 25-40 years in a cohort sampled during active COVID-19. The CDR3 is CASSLPGGYEQYF. The CDR3 DNA sequence: TGTGCCAGCAGCTTGCCAGGGGGCTACGAGCAGTACTTC.